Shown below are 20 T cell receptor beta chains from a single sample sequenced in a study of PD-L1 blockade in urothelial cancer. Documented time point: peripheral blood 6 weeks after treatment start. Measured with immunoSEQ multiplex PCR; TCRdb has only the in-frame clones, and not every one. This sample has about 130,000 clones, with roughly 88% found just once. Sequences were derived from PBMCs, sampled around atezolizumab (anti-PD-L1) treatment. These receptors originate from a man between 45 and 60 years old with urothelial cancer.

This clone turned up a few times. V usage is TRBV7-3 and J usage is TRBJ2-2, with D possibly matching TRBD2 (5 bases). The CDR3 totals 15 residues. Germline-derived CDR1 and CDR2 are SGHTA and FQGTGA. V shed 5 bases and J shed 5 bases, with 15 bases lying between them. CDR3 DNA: TGTGCCAGCAGCCCCCAGAGGGCAGAAACCGGGGAGCTGTTTTTT. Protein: CASSPQRAETGELFF. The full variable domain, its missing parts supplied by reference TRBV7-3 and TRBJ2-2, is GAGVSQTPSNKVTEKGKYVELRCDPISGHTALYWYRQSLGQGPEFLIYFQGTGAADDSGLPNDRFFAVRPEGSVSTLKIQRTERGDSAVYLCASSPQRAETGELFFGEGSRLTVL.

The CDR3 region has the DNA TGTGCCAGCAGCCAGACTAGCGGGAGATACGAGCAGTACTTC. Translating it yields CASSQTSGRYEQYF. This chain connects TRBV11-2 to TRBJ2-7, with 12 bases identical to TRBD2. Germline values: CDR1 SGHAT, CDR2 FQNNGV. V lost 5 bases and J lost 4; bases outside the gene matches: 3. The CDR3 runs to 14 residues.

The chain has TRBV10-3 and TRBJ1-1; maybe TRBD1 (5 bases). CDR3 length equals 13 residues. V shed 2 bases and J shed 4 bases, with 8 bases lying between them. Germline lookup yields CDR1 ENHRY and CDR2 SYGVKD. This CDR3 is CAISERGGTEAFF. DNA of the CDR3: TGTGCCATCAGTGAGAGGGGAGGCACTGAAGCTTTCTTT.

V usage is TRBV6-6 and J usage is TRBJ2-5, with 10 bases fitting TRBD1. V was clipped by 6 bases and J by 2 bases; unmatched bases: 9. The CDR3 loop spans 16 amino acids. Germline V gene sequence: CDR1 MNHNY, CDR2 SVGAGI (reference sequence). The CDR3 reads CASSRQGASKQETQYF. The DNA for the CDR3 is TGTGCCAGCAGCCGACAGGGGGCGTCAAAGCAAGAGACCCAGTACTTC.

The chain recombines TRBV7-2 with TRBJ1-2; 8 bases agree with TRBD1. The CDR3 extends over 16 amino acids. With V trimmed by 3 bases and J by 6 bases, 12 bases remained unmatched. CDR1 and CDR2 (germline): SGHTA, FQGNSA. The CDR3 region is CASSFSAGQGYHGYTF. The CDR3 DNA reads TGTGCCAGCAGCTTTAGCGCTGGACAGGGTTACCATGGCTACACCTTC.

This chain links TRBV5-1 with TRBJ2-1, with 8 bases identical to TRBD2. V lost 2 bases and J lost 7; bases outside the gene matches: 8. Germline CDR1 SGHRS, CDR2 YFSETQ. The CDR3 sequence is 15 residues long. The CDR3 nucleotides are TGCGCCAGCAGCTTTATTCCGGGAGGGCTAAATGAGCAGTTCTTC. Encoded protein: CASSFIPGGLNEQFF.

The CDR3 spells CSAQGDQPQHF. CDR3 nucleotides: TGCAGTGCGCAGGGGGATCAGCCCCAGCATTTT. The chain employs TRBV20-1 and TRBJ1-5; 7 bases fit TRBD1. Germline V gene lookup returns CDR1 DFQATT and CDR2 SNEGSKA (reference sequence). This CDR3 has 11 amino acids. With 6 bases clipped from V and 5 bases from J, the junction kept 1 base outside the gene matches.

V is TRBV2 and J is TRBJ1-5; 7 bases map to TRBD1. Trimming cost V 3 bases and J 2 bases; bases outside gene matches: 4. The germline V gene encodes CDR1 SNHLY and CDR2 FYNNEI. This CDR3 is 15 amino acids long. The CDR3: CASSDQGGGNQPQHF. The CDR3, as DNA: TGTGCCAGCAGTGACCAAGGGGGCGGCAATCAGCCCCAGCATTTT.

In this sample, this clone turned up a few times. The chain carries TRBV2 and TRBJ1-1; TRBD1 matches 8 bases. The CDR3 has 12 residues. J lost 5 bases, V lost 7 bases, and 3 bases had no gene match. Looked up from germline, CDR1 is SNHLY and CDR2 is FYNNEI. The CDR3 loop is CASIQGGTEAFF. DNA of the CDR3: TGTGCCAGCATACAGGGGGGGACTGAAGCTTTCTTT.

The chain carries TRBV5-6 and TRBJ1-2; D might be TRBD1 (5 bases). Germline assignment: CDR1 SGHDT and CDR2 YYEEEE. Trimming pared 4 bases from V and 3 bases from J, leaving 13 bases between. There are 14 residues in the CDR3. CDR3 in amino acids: CASSDGTGYYGYTF. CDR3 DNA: TGTGCCAGCAGCGACGGCACAGGTTACTATGGCTACACCTTC.

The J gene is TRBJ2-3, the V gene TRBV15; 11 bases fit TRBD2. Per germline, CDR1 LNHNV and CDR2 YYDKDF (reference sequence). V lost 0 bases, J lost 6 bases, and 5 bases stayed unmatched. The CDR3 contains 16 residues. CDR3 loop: CATSRDMASGRDTQYF. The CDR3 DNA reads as TGTGCCACCAGCAGAGATATGGCTAGCGGGAGGGATACGCAGTATTTT.

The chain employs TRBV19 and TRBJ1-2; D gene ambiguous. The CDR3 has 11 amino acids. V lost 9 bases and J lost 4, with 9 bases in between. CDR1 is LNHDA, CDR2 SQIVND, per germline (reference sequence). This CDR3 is CASNRGYGYTF. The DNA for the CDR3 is TGTGCCAGCAATCGGGGCTATGGCTACACCTTC.

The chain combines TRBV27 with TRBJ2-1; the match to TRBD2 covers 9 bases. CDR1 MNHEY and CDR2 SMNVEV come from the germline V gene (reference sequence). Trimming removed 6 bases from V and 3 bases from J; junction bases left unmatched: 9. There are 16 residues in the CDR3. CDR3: CASRKNEAGGYNEQFF. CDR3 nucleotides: TGTGCCAGCAGAAAGAATGAAGCGGGAGGCTACAATGAGCAGTTCTTC.

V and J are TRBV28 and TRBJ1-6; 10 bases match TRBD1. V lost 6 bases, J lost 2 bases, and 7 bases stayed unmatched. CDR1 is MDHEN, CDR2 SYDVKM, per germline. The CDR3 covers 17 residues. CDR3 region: CASSRQGAVTYNSPLHF. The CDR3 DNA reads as TGTGCCAGCAGCCGACAGGGGGCCGTGACCTATAATTCACCCCTCCACTTT.

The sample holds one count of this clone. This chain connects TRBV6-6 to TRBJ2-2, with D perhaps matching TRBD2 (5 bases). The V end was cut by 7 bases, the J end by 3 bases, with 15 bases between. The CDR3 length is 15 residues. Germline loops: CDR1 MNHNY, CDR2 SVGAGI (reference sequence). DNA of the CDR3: TGTGCCAGCACCCGCCGGGGTTTGCACACCGGGGAGCTGTTTTTT. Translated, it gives CASTRRGLHTGELFF.

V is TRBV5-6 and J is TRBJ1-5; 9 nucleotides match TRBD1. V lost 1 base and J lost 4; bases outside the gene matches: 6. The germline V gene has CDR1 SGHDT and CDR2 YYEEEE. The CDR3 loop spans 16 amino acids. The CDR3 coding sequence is TGTGCCAGCAGCTTGCTCAGCGGACAGGGGAATCAGCCCCAGCATTTT. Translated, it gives CASSLLSGQGNQPQHF.

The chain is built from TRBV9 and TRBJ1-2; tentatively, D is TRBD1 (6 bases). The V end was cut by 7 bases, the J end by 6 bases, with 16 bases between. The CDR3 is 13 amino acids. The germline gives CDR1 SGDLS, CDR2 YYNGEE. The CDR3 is CASRKQGPDGYTF. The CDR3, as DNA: TGTGCCAGCCGGAAACAGGGACCCGATGGCTACACCTTC.

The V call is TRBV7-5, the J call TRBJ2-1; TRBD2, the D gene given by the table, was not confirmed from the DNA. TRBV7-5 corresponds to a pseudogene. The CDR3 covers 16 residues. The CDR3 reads CARSLLPSGRGNEQFF. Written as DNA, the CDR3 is TGTGCCAGAAGCTTACTGCCCAGCGGGAGAGGTAATGAGCAGTTCTTC.

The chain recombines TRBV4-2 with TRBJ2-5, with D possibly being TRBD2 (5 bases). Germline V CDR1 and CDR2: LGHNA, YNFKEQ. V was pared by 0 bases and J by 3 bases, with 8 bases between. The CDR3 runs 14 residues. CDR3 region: CASSQDTRKETQYF. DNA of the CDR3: TGTGCCAGCAGCCAAGATACTAGAAAAGAGACCCAGTACTTC.

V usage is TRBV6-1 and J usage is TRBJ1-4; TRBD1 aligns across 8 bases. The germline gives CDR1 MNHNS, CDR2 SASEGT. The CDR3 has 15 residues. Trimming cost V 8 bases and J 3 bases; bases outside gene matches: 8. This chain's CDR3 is CASRTGGYANEKLFF. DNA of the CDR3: TGTGCCAGCCGTACAGGGGGATACGCTAATGAAAAACTGTTTTTT.